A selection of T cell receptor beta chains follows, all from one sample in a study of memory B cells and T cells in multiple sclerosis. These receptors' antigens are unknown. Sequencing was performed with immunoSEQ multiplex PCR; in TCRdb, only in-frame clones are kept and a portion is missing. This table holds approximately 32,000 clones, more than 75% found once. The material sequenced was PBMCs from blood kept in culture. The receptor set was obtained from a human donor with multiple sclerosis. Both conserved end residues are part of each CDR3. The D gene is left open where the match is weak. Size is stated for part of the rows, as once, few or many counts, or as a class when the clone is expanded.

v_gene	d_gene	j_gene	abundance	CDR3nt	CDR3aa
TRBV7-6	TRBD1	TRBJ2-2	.	TGTGCCAGCGGAACATCGGGACAGGGTGTGATCGGGGAGCTGTTTTTT	CASGTSGQGVIGELFF
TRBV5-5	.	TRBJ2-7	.	TGTGCCAGCAGCTTGAAGGACAGCTACCAGTACTTC	CASSLKDSYQYF
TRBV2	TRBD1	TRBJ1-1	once	TGTGCCAGCAGTGGGGACAGGGGTGGGTACACTGAAGCTTTCTTT	CASSGDRGGYTEAFF
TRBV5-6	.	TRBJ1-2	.	TGTGCCAGCAGCTTGCAATGGAGCTATGGCTACACCTTC	CASSLQWSYGYTF
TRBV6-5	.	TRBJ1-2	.	TGTGCCAGCAGCTCCGGACCCTCCTTCTATGGCTACACCTTC	CASSSGPSFYGYTF
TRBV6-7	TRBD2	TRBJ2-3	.	TGTGCCAGCAGTTACCTGGGACTAGCGGGGGGGCCTTTGACAGATACGCAGTATTTT	CASSYLGLAGGPLTDTQYF
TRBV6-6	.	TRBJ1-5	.	TGTGCCAGCAGCGGTGGAGTCGACCAGCCCCAGCATTTT	CASSGGVDQPQHF
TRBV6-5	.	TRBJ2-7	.	TGTGCCAGCAGTACGGGGCACGAGCAGTACTTC	CASSTGHEQYF
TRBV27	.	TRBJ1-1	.	TGTGCCAGCAGTTTAAGTTTAAGGAGCGTGAACACTGAAGCTTTCTTT	CASSLSLRSVNTEAFF
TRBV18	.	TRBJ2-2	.	TGTGCCAGCTCCCCGAGGTGGGGGGCGAACACCGGGGAGCTGTTTTTT	CASSPRWGANTGELFF
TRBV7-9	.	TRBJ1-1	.	TGTGCCAGCAGCTTTTTGCCAGGTCCTGGGGGGACTGAAGCTTTCTTT	CASSFLPGPGGTEAFF
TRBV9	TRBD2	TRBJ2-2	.	TGTGCCAGCAGCGTATATGGTGGTGGAGGGCTAGCGGGAGGAACCGGGGAGCTGTTTTTT	CASSVYGGGGLAGGTGELFF
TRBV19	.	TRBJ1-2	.	TGTGCCAGTAGTATTACTGGGCAGGGCTACACCTTC	CASSITGQGYTF
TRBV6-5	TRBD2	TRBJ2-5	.	TGTGCCAGCAGTTCGCCCCGACTAGCTTCCTCGGAGACCCAGTACTTC	CASSSPRLASSETQYF
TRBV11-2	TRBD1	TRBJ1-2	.	TGTGCCAGCAGCTTAGCTGAGGGGGCGAAGGGCTACACCTTC	CASSLAEGAKGYTF
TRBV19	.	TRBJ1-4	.	TGTGCCAGTAGTACCTCCGGGCGAGAAAAACTGTTTTTT	CASSTSGREKLFF
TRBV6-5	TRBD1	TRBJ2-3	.	TGTGCCAGCAGTTACGGGACAGGCGACACAGATACGCAGTATTTT	CASSYGTGDTDTQYF
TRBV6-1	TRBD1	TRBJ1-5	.	TGTGCCAGCAGTGAAGTCGGGACAGGGGTTACGGTGTGGCCCCAGCATTTT	CASSEVGTGVTVWPQHF
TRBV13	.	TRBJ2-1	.	TGTGCCAGCAGCAACTGGGACCGCGATGAGCAGTTCTTC	CASSNWDRDEQFF
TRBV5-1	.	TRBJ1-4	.	TGCGCCAGCAGCTTGGATCTTAATGTTAATGAAAAACTGTTTTTT	CASSLDLNVNEKLFF
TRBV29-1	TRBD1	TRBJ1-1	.	TGCAGCGTGGACTCTACAGGGGGACGCACTGAAGCTTTCTTT	CSVDSTGGRTEAFF
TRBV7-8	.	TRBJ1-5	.	TGTGCCAGCAGCCATAGGATCGCGGACAATCAGCCCCAGCATTTT	CASSHRIADNQPQHF
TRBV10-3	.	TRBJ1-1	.	TGTGCCATCAGCGCGACGAACACTGAAGCTTTCTTT	CAISATNTEAFF
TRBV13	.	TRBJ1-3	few	TGTGCCAGCAGCTCACGCCGGGGGCGCTCTGGAAACACCATATATTTT	CASSSRRGRSGNTIYF
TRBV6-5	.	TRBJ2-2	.	TGTGCCAGCAGCTTCACTAGAATTACCGGGGAGCTGTTTTTT	CASSFTRITGELFF
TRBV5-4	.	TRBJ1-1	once	TGTGCCAGCAGCTTGGGGGCAGTTCTCACTGAAGCTTTCTTT	CASSLGAVLTEAFF
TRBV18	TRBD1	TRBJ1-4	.	TGTGCCAGCTCACTAAGGGACAGTGGGATATTCGCAACTAATGAAAAACTGTTTTTT	CASSLRDSGIFATNEKLFF
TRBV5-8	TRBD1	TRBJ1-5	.	TGTGCCAGCAGCGTCTCAGGGGGATCGATTCAGCCCCAGCATTTT	CASSVSGGSIQPQHF
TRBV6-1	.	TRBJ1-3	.	TGTGCCAGCAGTGGAGACAGGCTTATACCTTTCTCTGGAAACACCATATATTTT	CASSGDRLIPFSGNTIYF
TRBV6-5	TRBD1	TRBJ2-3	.	TGTGCCAGCAGCCTGACAGGGGCCTTGGGAGATACGCAGTATTTT	CASSLTGALGDTQYF